This T cell receptor beta chain was found in a study of human T cells and chemical hapten exposure. On this clonotype itself: Antigen: not known.

Using its own MiXCR run on the RACE reads, TCRdb lists one record per CDR3 protein. The table lists about 40,000 distinct CDR3 sequences, more than 9% of them singletons. The V gene's germline CDR1 is SEHNR and CDR2 FQNEAQ (reference sequence). The CDR3 covers 16 residues. V lost 1 base and J 0 bases, leaving 9 bases between the germline ends. Findings of the study overall: Expanded TCRs produced significantly more large CDR3 similarity clusters than controls did. With alopecia, donors may have immune responses unlike healthy people's.

Noted time point: pre-sensitization, week 0. Treatment denoted: therapeutic diphenylcyclopropenone sensitization with weekly scalp DPC. This TCR came from a man aged 25 to 40 with alopecia areata. Some clones in this sample may be carry-over from other donors' samples. This specimen consisted of whole blood, obtained in connection with sensitization to the hapten diphenylcyclopropenone (DPC). The V gene is TRBV7-9, the J gene TRBJ1-4; D is undetermined. In nucleotides, the CDR3 is TGTGCCAGCAGCTTAGAAGGCACCGCAACTAATGAAAAACTGTTTTTT. Protein sequence: CASSLEGTATNEKLFF.